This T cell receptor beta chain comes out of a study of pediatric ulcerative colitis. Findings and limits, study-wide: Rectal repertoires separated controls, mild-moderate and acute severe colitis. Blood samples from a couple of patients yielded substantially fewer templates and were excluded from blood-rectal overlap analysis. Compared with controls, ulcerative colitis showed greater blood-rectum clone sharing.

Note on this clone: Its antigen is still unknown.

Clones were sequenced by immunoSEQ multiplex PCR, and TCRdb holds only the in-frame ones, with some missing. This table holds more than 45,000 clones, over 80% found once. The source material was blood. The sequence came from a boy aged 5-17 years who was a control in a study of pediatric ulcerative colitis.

CDR3 nucleotides: TGTGCCAGCAGTGACCGGGACTCAGATACGCAGTATTTT. Residues: CASSDRDSDTQYF. The V and J genes are TRBV6-4 and TRBJ2-3; tentative D call: TRBD2 (6 bases). V dropped 2 bases and J dropped 4 bases, with 7 bases sitting between them. The germline CDR1 and CDR2 sequences are MRHNA and SNTAGT. The CDR3 consists of 13 residues.